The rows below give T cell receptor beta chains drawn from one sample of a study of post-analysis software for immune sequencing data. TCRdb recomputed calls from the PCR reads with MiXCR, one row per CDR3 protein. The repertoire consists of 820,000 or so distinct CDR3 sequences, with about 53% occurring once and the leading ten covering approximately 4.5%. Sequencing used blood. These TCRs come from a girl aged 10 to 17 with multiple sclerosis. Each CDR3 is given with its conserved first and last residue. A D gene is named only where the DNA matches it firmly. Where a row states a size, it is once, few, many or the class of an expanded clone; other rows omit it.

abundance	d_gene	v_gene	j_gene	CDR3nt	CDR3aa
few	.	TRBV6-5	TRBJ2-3	TGTGCCAGCAGTTCGCCTAGGACTTACATGAACACAGATACGCAGTATTTT	CASSSPRTYMNTDTQYF
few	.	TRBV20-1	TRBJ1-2	TGCAGTGCCCGCACGCGGGGGATTCAAGACTATGGCTACACCTTT	CSARTRGIQDYGYTF
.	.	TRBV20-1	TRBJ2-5	TGCAGTGCCCCCGAGGGGGGGGGGAAACAAGAGACCCAGTACTTC	CSAPEGGGKQETQYF
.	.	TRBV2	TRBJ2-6	TGTGCCAGCACCCTCGAGTCTGGGGCCAACGTCCTGACTTTC	CASTLESGANVLTF
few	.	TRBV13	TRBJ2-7	TGTGCCAGCAGCTCGCAGGGGGGCCCCTACGAGCAGTACTTC	CASSSQGGPYEQYF
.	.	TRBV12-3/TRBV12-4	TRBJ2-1	TGTGCCAGCAGCGAGGGGTGGGAGCAGTTCTTC	CASSEGWEQFF
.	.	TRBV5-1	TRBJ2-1	TGCGCCAGCAGCTTGGGACAAGAATACAATGAGCAGTTCTTC	CASSLGQEYNEQFF
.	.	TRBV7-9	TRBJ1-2	TGTGCCAGCAGTCCGGAGGAGTCTAACTATGGCTACACCTTC	CASSPEESNYGYTF
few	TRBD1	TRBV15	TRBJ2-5	TGTGCCACCAGCAGAGATATGGGACAGCTCCAAGAGACCCAGTACTTC	CATSRDMGQLQETQYF
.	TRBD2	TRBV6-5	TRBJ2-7	TGTGCCAGCAGTACTCGATCCCCTAGCGGGAGTTCCTACGAGCAGTACTTC	CASSTRSPSGSSYEQYF
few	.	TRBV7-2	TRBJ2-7	TGTGCCAGCAGCTTAGGTGGTCGATCCTACGGGCAGTACTTC	CASSLGGRSYGQYF